This TCR beta chain emerged from a study of blood T cell repertoires in COVID-19. Study background: COVID-19 samples, acute and convalescent, were from the United States, Italy and Spain. From T cells, B-cell-depleted T cells, or PBMCs came the material, which was cDNA or gDNA.

Study processing details: Reference gene primers were amplified, and this amplification served to estimate nucleated cell counts. Sequencing used immunoSEQ multiplex PCR; TCRdb keeps in-frame clones, though not all of them. Clonal size and the V and J genes are those of that table, whereas D and trimming came from the DNA. Among a few hundred thousand clones, about 83% were seen once, and the ten largest hold roughly 7.4%. The source is a woman in her forties or fifties with acute or convalescent COVID-19. Sequenced material: peripheral blood.

CDR3 in amino acids: CASTWDRGSVGYTF. Written as DNA, the CDR3 is TGTGCCAGCACCTGGGACAGGGGGTCGGTTGGCTACACCTTC. The chain is built from TRBV2 and TRBJ1-2; 11 bases fit TRBD1. CDR3 size: 14 residues. Germline V gene data show CDR1 as SNHLY and CDR2 as FYNNEI. J gave up 7 bases and V 7 bases, and 8 bases lay outside the gene matches.